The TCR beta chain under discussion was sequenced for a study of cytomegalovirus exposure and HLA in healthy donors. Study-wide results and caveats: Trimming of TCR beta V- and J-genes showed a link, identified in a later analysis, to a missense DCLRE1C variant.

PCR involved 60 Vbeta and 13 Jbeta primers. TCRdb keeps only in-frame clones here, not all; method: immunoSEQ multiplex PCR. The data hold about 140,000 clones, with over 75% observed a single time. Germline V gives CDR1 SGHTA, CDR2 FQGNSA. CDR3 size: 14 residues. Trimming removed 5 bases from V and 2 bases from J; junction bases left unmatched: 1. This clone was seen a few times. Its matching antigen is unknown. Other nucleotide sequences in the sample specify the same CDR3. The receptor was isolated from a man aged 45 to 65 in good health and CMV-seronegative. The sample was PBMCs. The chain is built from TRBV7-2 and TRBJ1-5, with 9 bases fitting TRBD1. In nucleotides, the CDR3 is TGTGCCAGCAGCCGGGACAGGGGCAATCAGCCCCAGCATTTT. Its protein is CASSRDRGNQPQHF.